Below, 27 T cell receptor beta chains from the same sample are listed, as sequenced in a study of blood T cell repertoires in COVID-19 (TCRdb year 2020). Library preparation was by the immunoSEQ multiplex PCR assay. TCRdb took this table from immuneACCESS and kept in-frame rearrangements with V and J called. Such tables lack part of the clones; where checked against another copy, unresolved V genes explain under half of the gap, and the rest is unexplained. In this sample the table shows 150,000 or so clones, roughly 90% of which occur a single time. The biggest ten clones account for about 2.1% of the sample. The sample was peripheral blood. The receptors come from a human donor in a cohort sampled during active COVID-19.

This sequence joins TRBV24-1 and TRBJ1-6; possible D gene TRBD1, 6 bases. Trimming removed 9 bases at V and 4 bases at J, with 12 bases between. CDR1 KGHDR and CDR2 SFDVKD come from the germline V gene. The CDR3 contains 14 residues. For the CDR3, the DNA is TGTGCCACCCAAGGCGACAGGTATAATTCACCCCTCCACTTT. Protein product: CATQGDRYNSPLHF.

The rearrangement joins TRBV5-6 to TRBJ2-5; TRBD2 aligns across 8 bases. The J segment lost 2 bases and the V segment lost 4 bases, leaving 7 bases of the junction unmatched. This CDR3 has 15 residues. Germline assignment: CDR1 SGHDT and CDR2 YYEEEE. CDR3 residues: CASSHPGGAQETQYF. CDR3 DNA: TGTGCCAGCAGCCACCCGGGGGGGGCACAAGAGACCCAGTACTTC.

DNA for the CDR3: TGTGCCAGCAGCTTAGGGTACCCTCTACACACCGGGGAGCTGTTTTTT. Translating it yields CASSLGYPLHTGELFF. The chain combines TRBV7-9 with TRBJ2-2; D call uncertain. The CDR3 has 16 amino acids. V gave up 1 base and J gave up 3 bases, with 12 bases separating them. CDR1 and CDR2 (germline): SEHNR, FQNEAQ (reference sequence).

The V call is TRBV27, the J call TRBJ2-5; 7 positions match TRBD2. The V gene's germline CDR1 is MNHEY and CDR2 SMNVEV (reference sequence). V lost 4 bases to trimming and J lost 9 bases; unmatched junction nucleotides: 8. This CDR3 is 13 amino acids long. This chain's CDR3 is CASSSAGRRAQYF. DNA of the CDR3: TGTGCCAGCAGTTCAGCGGGGCGCCGGGCCCAGTACTTC.

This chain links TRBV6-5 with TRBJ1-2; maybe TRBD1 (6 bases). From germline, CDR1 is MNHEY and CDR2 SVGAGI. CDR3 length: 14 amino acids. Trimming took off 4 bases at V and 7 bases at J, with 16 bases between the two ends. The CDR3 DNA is TGTGCCAGCAGTTCCACTACAGGGCTAGGTGGCTACACCTTC. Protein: CASSSTTGLGGYTF.

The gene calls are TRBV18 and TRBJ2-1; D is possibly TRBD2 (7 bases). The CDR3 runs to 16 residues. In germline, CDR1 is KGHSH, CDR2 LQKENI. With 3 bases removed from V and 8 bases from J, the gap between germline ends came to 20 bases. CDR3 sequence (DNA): TGTGCCAGCTCACCCGGACGGCACCCGGGGGGCGATGAGCAGTTCTTC. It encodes CASSPGRHPGGDEQFF. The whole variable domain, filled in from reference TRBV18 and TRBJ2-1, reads NAGVMQNPRHLVRRRGQEARLRCSPMKGHSHVYWYRQLPEEGLKFMVYLQKENIIDESGMPKERFSAEFPKEGPSILRIQQVVRGDSAAYFCASSPGRHPGGDEQFFGPGTRLTVL.

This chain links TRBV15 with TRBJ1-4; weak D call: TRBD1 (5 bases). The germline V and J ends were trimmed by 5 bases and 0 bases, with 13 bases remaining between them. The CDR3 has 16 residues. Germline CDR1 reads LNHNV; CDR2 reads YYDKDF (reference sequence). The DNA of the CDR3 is TGTGCCACCAGCGACCCCTGGGGGGCAACTAATGAAAAACTGTTTTTT. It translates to CATSDPWGATNEKLFF. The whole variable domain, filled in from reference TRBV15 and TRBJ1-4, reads DAMVIQNPRYQVTQFGKPVTLSCSQTLNHNVMYWYQQKSSQAPKLLFHYYDKDFNNEADTPDNFQSRRPNTSFCFLDIRSPGLGDTAMYLCATSDPWGATNEKLFFGSGTQLSVL.

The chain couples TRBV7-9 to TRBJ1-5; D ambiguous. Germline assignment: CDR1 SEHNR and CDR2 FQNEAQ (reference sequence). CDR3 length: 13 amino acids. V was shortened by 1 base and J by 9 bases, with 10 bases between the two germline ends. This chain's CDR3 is CASSLESGPPQHF. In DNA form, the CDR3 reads TGTGCCAGCAGCTTAGAGTCGGGTCCGCCCCAGCATTTT.

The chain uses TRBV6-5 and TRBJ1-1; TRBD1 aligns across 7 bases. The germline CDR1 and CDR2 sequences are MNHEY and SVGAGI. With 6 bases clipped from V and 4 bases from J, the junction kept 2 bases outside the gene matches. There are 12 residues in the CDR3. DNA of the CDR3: TGTGCCAGCAGACACAGGGGCACTGAAGCTTTCTTT. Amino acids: CASRHRGTEAFF.

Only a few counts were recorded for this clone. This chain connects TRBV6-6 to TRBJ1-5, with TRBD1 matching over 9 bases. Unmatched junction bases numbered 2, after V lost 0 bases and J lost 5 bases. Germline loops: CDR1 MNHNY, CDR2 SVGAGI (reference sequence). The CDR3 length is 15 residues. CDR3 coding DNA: TGTGCCAGCAGTTACTCACGACAGGGGGATCAGCCCCAGCATTTT. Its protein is CASSYSRQGDQPQHF.

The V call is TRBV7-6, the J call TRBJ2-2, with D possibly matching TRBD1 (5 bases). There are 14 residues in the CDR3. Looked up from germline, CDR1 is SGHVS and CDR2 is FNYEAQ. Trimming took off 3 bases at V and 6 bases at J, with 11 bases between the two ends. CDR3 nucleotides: TGTGCCAGCAGCTTGCAGGGTGCCTCCGGGGAGCTGTTTTTT. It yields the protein CASSLQGASGELFF.

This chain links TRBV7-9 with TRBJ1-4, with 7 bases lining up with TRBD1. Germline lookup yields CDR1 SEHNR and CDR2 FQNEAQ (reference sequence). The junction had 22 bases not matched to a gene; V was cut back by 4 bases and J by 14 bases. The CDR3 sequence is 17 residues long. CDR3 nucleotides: TGTGCCAGCAGCTCTATGGGCCTCGGGACAGCTTCGGCTATGCTGTTTTTT. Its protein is CASSSMGLGTASAMLFF.

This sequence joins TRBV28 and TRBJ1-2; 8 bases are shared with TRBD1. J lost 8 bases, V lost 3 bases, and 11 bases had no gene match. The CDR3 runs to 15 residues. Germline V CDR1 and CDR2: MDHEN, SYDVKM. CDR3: CASSLGQGALGGYTF. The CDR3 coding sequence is TGTGCCAGCAGTTTGGGGCAGGGGGCATTAGGAGGCTACACCTTC.

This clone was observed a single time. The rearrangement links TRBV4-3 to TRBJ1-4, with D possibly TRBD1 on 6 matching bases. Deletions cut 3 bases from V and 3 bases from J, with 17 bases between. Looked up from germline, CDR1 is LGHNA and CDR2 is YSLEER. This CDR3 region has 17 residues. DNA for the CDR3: TGCGCCAGCAGCCAGAAAGGGGGGGGTGCAGCTAATGAAAAACTGTTTTTT. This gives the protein CASSQKGGGAANEKLFF.

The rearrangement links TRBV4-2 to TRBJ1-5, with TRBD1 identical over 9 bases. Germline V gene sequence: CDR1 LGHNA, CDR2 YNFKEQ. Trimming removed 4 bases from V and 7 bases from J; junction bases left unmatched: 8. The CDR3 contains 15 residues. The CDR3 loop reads CASSRYTGGQQPQHF. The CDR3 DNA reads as TGTGCCAGCAGCCGATACACAGGGGGCCAACAGCCCCAGCATTTT.

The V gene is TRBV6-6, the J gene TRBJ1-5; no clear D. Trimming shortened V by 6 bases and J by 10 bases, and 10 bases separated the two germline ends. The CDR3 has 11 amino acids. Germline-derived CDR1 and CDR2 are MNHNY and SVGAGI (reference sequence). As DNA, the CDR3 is TGTGCCAGCAGCTTAGCGGGACCCCAGCATTTT. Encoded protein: CASSLAGPQHF.

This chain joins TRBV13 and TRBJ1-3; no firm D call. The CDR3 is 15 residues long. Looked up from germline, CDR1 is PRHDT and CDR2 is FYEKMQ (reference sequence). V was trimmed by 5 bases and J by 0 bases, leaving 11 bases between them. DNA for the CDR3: TGTGCCAGCAGCCCGAGGTGGCTCTCTGGAAACACCATATATTTT. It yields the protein CASSPRWLSGNTIYF. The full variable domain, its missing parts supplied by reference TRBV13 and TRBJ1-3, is AAGVIQSPRHLIKEKRETATLKCYPIPRHDTVYWYQQGPGQDPQFLISFYEKMQSDKGSIPDRFSAQQFSDYHSELNMSSLELGDSALYFCASSPRWLSGNTIYFGEGSWLTVV.

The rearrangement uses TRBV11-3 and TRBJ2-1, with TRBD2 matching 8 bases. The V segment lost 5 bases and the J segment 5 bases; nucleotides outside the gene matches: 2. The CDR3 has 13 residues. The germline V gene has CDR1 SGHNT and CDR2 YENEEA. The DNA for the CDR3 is TGTGCCAGCAGCGAACTAGCGGACAATGAGCAGTTCTTC. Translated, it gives CASSELADNEQFF.

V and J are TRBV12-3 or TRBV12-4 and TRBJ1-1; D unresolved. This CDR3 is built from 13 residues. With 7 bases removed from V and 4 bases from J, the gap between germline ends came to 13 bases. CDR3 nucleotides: TGTGCCAGCATGGTGGACCGGGGCACTGAAGCTTTCTTT. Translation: CASMVDRGTEAFF.

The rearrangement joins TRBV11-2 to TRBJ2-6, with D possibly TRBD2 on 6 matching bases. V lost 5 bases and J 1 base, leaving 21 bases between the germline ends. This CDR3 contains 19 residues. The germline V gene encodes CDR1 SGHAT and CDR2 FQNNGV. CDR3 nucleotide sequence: TGTGCCAGCAGCCGAGGCCGGGGGATAATAAGTTCTGGGGCCAACGTCCTGACTTTC. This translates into CASSRGRGIISSGANVLTF.

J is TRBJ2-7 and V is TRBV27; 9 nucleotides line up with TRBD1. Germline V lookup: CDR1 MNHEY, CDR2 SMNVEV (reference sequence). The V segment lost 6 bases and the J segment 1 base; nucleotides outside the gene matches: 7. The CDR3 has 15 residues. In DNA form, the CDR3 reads TGTGCCAGCAGATTCGGACAGGGGTATTCCTACGAGCAGTACTTC. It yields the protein CASRFGQGYSYEQYF.

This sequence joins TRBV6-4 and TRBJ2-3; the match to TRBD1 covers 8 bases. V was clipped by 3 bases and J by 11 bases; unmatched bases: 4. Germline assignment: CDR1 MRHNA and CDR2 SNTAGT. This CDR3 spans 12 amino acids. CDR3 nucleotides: TGTGCCAGCAGTGAAGGACAGGGTCAGCAGTATTTT. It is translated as CASSEGQGQQYF.

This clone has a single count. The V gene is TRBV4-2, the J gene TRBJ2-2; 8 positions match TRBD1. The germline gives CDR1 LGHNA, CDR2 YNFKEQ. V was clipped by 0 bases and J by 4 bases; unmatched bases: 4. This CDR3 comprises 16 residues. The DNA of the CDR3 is TGTGCCAGCAGCCAAGAGGGGGGACAGGTCACCGGGGAGCTGTTTTTT. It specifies CASSQEGGQVTGELFF.

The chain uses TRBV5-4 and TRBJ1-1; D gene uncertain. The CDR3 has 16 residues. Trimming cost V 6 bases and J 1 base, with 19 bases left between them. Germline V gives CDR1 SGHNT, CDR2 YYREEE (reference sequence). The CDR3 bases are TGTGCCAGCAACACTAAAACACTCGGAGAGAACACTGAAGCTTTCTTT. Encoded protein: CASNTKTLGENTEAFF.

Written as DNA, the CDR3 is TGTGCCAGCAGCTTAGGAATGGGCCCAGATAATTCACCCCTCCACTTT. Translated: CASSLGMGPDNSPLHF. The chain joins TRBV5-4 to TRBJ1-6, with D hard to call. In germline, CDR1 is SGHNT, CDR2 YYREEE (reference sequence). The V gene lost 2 bases and the J gene lost 5 bases, with 14 bases spanning the gap. This CDR3 contains 16 residues. The complete variable domain, with remaining parts taken from reference TRBV5-4 and TRBJ1-6, reads ETGVTQSPTHLIKTRGQQVTLRCSSQSGHNTVSWYQQALGQGPQFIFQYYREEENGRGNFPPRFSGLQFPNYSSELNVNALELDDSALYLCASSLGMGPDNSPLHFGNGTRLTVT.

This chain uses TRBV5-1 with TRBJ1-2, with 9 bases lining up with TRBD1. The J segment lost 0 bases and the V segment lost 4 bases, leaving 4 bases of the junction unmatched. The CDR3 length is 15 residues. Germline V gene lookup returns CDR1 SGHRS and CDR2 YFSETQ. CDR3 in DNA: TGCGCCAGCAGCCAGAGACAGGGGGCTAACTATGGCTACACCTTC. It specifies CASSQRQGANYGYTF.

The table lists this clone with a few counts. CDR3 DNA sequence: TGTGCCAGCAGCCCACGACAGGGTAGCACCGGGGAGCTGTTTTTT. This gives the protein CASSPRQGSTGELFF. V and J are TRBV5-4 and TRBJ2-2; 7 bases agree with TRBD1. The germline gives CDR1 SGHNT, CDR2 YYREEE (reference sequence). This CDR3 region has 15 residues. The junction had 7 bases not matched to a gene; V was cut back by 4 bases and J by 4 bases.